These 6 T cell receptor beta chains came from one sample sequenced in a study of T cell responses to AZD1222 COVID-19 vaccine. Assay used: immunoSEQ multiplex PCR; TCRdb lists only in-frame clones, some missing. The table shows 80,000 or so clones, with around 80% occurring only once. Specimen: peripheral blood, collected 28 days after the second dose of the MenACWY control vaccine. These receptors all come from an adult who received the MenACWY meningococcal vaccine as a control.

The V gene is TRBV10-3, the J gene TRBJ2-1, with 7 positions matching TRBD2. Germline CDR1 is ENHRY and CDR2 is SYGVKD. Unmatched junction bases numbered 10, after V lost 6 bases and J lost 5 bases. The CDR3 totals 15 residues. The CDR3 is CAIRIGGGVNNEQFF. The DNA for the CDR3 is TGTGCCATCAGGATCGGGGGAGGGGTTAACAATGAGCAGTTCTTC.

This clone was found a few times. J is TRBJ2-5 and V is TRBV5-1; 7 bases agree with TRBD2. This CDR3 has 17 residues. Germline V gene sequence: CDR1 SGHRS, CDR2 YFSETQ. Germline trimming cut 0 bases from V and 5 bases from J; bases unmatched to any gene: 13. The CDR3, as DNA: TGCGCCAGCAGCTTGGGGCGCGGGGCGGGAGCTCGGGAGACCCAGTACTTC. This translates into CASSLGRGAGARETQYF.

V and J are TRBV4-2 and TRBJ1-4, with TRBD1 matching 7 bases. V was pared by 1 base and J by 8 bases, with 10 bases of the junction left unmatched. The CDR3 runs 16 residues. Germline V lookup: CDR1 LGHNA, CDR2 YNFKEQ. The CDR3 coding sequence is TGTGCCAGCAGCCAAGGACAGGGAACGGGCGCGGAAAAACTGTTTTTT. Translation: CASSQGQGTGAEKLFF.

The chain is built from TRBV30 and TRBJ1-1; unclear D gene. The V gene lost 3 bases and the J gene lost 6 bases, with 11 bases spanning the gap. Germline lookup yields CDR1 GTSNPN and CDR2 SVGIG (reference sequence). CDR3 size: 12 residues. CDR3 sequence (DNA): TGTGCCTGGAGCCGTCTGGGTGCTGAAGCTTTCTTT. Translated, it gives CAWSRLGAEAFF.

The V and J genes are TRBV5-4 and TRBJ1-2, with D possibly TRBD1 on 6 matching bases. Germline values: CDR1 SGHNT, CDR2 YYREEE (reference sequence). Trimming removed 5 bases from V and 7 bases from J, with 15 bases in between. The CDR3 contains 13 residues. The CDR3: CASSSQGVSGYTF. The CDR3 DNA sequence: TGTGCCAGCAGTTCACAGGGTGTGAGTGGCTACACCTTC.

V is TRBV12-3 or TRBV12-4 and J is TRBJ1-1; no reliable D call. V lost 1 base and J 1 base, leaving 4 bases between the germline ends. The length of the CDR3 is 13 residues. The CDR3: CASSLGANTEAFF. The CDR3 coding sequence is TGTGCCAGCAGTTTAGGGGCGAACACTGAAGCTTTCTTT.